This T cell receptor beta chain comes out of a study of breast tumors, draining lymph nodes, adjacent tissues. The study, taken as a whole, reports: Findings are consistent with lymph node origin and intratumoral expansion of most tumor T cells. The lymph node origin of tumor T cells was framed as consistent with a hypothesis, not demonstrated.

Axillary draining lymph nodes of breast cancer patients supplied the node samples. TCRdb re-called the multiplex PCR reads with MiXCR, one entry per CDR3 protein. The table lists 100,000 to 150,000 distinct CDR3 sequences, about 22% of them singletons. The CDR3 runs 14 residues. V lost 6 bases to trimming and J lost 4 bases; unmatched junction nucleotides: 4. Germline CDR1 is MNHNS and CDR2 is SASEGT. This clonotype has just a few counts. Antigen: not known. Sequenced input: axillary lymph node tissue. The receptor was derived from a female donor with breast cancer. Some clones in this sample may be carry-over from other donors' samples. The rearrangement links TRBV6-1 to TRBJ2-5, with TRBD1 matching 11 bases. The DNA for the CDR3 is TGTGCCAGCAGAGGGACAGGGGGAATAGAGACCCAGTACTTC. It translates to CASRGTGGIETQYF.